A single sample is the source of the 32 T cell receptor beta chains below, sequenced in a study of T cell changes during pregnancy in multiple sclerosis. Assay used: immunoSEQ multiplex PCR; TCRdb lists only in-frame clones, some missing. The data hold around 130,000 clones, with 93% observed a single time. Sequencing was performed on peripheral blood, taken before pregnancy. These receptors all stem from a female donor with multiple sclerosis, enrolled in a pregnancy study.

V usage is TRBV7-3 and J usage is TRBJ2-2; 14 bases are shared with TRBD2. The J segment lost 2 bases and the V segment lost 0 bases, leaving 5 bases of the junction unmatched. Germline CDR1 is SGHTA and CDR2 is FQGTGA. The CDR3 runs to 19 residues. DNA for the CDR3: TGTGCCAGCAGCTTAACCTGGGGACTAGCGGGGGTAAACACCGGGGAGCTGTTTTTT. Translated: CASSLTWGLAGVNTGELFF.

The V and J genes are TRBV19 and TRBJ2-2, with D possibly TRBD1 on 6 matching bases. CDR3 size: 16 residues. Germline V CDR1 and CDR2: LNHDA, SQIVND (reference sequence). Trimming removed 4 bases from V and 0 bases from J, with 12 bases in between. CDR3 loop: CASSRHRVPNTGELFF. In DNA, the CDR3 is TGTGCCAGTAGTAGACACAGGGTTCCGAACACCGGGGAGCTGTTTTTT.

The rearrangement uses TRBV19 and TRBJ2-1; 8 bases match TRBD1. The CDR3 has 15 residues. The J segment lost 3 bases and the V segment lost 5 bases, leaving 6 bases of the junction unmatched. The germline CDR1 and CDR2 sequences are LNHDA and SQIVND (reference sequence). This CDR3 reads CASSQTGGFYNEQFF. The CDR3, as DNA: TGTGCCAGTAGTCAAACAGGGGGTTTCTACAATGAGCAGTTCTTC.

J is TRBJ1-5 and V is TRBV7-8; 7 positions agree with TRBD1. J lost 4 bases, V lost 2 bases, and 5 bases had no gene match. CDR3 length: 15 residues. Germline assignment: CDR1 SGHVS and CDR2 FQNEAQ. In DNA form, the CDR3 reads TGTGCCAGCAGCTTACCCGGGACAGCGAATCAGCCCCAGCATTTT. This translates into CASSLPGTANQPQHF. The variable domain in full, with the rest retrieved from reference TRBV7-8 and TRBJ1-5, is GAGVSQSPRYKVAKRGQDVALRCDPISGHVSLFWYQQALGQGPEFLTYFQNEAQLDKSGLPSDRFFAERPEGSVSTLKIQRTQQEDSAVYLCASSLPGTANQPQHFGDGTRLSIL.

Of note for this clone: The sample holds other DNA sequences that translate to the same CDR3. The genes are TRBV15 and TRBJ1-1; weak D call: TRBD1 (6 bases). Germline lookup yields CDR1 LNHNV and CDR2 YYDKDF (reference sequence). The length of the CDR3 is 14 residues. V lost 0 bases, J lost 2 bases, and 7 bases lay in between. CDR3 protein: CATSREQGNTEAFF. In DNA form, the CDR3 reads TGTGCCACCAGCAGAGAACAGGGTAACACTGAAGCTTTCTTT.

The J gene is TRBJ1-5, the V gene TRBV23-1; no definite D call. TRBV23-1 is placed among ORFs of uncertain function. The CDR3 length is 14 residues. Trimming left V 9 bases short and J 0 bases short, with 12 bases between. In DNA, the CDR3 is TGCGCCAGGAGAAGTGGGCATAGCAATCAGCCCCAGCATTTT. It codes for CARRSGHSNQPQHF.

The chain has TRBV29-1 and TRBJ1-3; no definite D call. V was clipped by 8 bases and J by 1 base, with 6 bases between them. In germline, CDR1 is SQVTM, CDR2 ANQGSEA. CDR3 size: 11 residues. CDR3 amino acids: CSSGSGNTIYF. CDR3 bases: TGCAGCTCGGGATCTGGAAACACCATATATTTT.

The chain links TRBV28 to TRBJ2-7; 8 positions agree with TRBD2. Germline V lookup: CDR1 MDHEN, CDR2 SYDVKM. CDR3 length equals 14 residues. V trimming: 1 base; J trimming: 6 bases; junction bases outside the gene matches: 5. This CDR3 reads CASSLFGTRTEQYF. CDR3 DNA: TGTGCCAGCAGTTTATTCGGGACTAGAACCGAGCAGTACTTC.

The V call is TRBV7-9, the J call TRBJ2-2; 13 nucleotides match TRBD2. CDR3 length: 15 amino acids. CDR1 and CDR2 from the germline V gene are SEHNR and FQNEAQ (reference sequence). V shed 7 bases, J shed 5 bases, and the junction held 4 bases outside the gene matches. CDR3 nucleotides: TGTGCCAGCAACCGGGGACTAGCGGGGACCGGGGAGCTGTTTTTT. This translates into CASNRGLAGTGELFF.

The chain links TRBV4-2 to TRBJ2-3, with 10 positions matching TRBD2. CDR3 length equals 15 residues. Germline V gene lookup returns CDR1 LGHNA and CDR2 YNFKEQ. Unmatched junction bases numbered 3, after V lost 3 bases and J lost 3 bases. CDR3 loop: CASSHSGGMTDTQYF. The CDR3 region has the DNA TGTGCCAGCAGCCATAGCGGGGGGATGACAGATACGCAGTATTTT.

This chain links TRBV5-6 with TRBJ2-7; D is possibly TRBD2 (6 bases). This CDR3 spans 14 amino acids. The germline CDR1 and CDR2 sequences are SGHDT and YYEEEE. V was shortened by 4 bases and J by 3 bases, with 14 bases between the two germline ends. The CDR3 here is CASSVAGLLYEQYF. The CDR3 bases are TGTGCCAGCAGCGTCGCGGGACTGCTCTACGAGCAGTACTTC.

The gene calls are TRBV7-9 and TRBJ1-6; 7 bases fit TRBD1. From germline, CDR1 is SEHNR and CDR2 FQNEAQ (reference sequence). This CDR3 spans 16 amino acids. The V gene end was trimmed by 5 bases and the J gene end by 10 bases; junction bases not matched to a gene: 14. The CDR3 reads CASSRPTGRSGSPLHF. DNA for the CDR3: TGTGCCAGCAGCCGACCGACAGGGAGGTCAGGGTCACCCCTCCACTTT.

The CDR3, as DNA: TGCGCCAGCAGTGTAAACAGAAACACTGAAGCTTTCTTT. Translated: CASSVNRNTEAFF. The J gene is TRBJ1-1, the V gene TRBV10-1, with D hard to call. Trimming removed 4 bases at V and 2 bases at J, with 8 bases between. The CDR3 loop spans 13 amino acids. The germline V gene has CDR1 WNHNN and CDR2 SYGVQD (reference sequence).

The CDR3 sequence is CAIMGLGTDTQYF. The CDR3 DNA follows: TGTGCCATCATGGGCCTGGGCACAGATACGCAGTATTTT. The rearrangement links TRBV10-3 to TRBJ2-3; D call uncertain. Trimming left V 7 bases short and J 1 base short, with 9 bases between. CDR3 length: 13 residues. CDR1 is ENHRY and CDR2 is SYGVKD in the germline V gene.

The rearrangement uses TRBV5-4 and TRBJ2-5, with TRBD2 matching over 11 bases. The CDR3 spans 15 residues. The germline V gene encodes CDR1 SGHNT and CDR2 YYREEE (reference sequence). J gave up 5 bases and V 2 bases, and 5 bases lay outside the gene matches. CDR3 DNA sequence: TGTGCCAGCAGCTTAGCTAGCGGGGGGAAGGAGACCCAGTACTTC. As protein: CASSLASGGKETQYF.

CDR3 DNA sequence: TGTGCCAGCAGCCCGAAAGCGAACACTGAAGCTTTCTTT. Protein: CASSPKANTEAFF. The chain combines TRBV5-6 with TRBJ1-1, with unresolved D. The V end was cut by 4 bases, the J end by 1 base, with 8 bases between. CDR1 and CDR2 from the germline V gene are SGHDT and YYEEEE. The CDR3 spans 13 residues. Combining the CDR3 with reference TRBV5-6 and TRBJ1-1 gives the whole variable domain DAGVTQSPTHLIKTRGQQVTLRCSPKSGHDTVSWYQQALGQGPQFIFQYYEEEERQRGNFPDRFSGHQFPNYSSELNVNALLLGDSALYLCASSPKANTEAFFGQGTRLTVV.

This chain connects TRBV5-5 to TRBJ2-5; D possibly corresponds to TRBD2 (6 bases). The CDR3 has 14 amino acids. V lost 4 bases and J lost 3, with 13 bases in between. Germline V CDR1 and CDR2: SGHKS, YYEKEE (reference sequence). DNA for the CDR3: TGTGCCAGCAGCCCTTCAAGGAGGGAAGAGACCCAGTACTTC. Translation: CASSPSRREETQYF.

The rearrangement joins TRBV27 to TRBJ2-1; 11 nucleotides agree with TRBD2. J was trimmed by 3 bases and V by 4 bases; bases with no gene match: 2. In germline, CDR1 is MNHEY, CDR2 SMNVEV (reference sequence). CDR3 length equals 15 residues. The CDR3: CASSSGTSGYNEQFF. In nucleotides, the CDR3 is TGTGCCAGCAGTTCCGGGACTAGCGGCTACAATGAGCAGTTCTTC.

V gene TRBV28 combines with J gene TRBJ1-1; no firm D call. The V end lost 3 bases, the J end lost 4 bases, and 9 bases lay between the germline ends. Germline lookup yields CDR1 MDHEN and CDR2 SYDVKM. This CDR3 is 13 amino acids long. The CDR3 bases are TGTGCCAGCAGTTTGTCGGTTTCCACTGAAGCTTTCTTT. Translation: CASSLSVSTEAFF.

The V call is TRBV7-6, the J call TRBJ2-1, with 9 bases fitting TRBD2. This CDR3 region has 15 residues. Germline CDR1 reads SGHVS; CDR2 reads FNYEAQ. Losses at the gene ends were 1 base for V and 7 bases for J; bases not matched to a gene: 5. CDR3 sequence: CASSLGTSGSNEQFF. The CDR3 DNA is TGTGCCAGCAGCTTAGGAACTAGCGGGTCGAATGAGCAGTTCTTC.

The V and J genes are TRBV5-4 and TRBJ1-6; no clear D. This CDR3 has 14 residues. The germline CDR1 and CDR2 sequences are SGHNT and YYREEE (reference sequence). The V gene lost 0 bases and the J gene lost 4 bases, with 5 bases spanning the gap. The CDR3, as DNA: TGTGCCAGCAGCTTGGAGCCGTATAATTCACCCCTCCACTTT. Translating gives CASSLEPYNSPLHF.

The chain carries TRBV30 and TRBJ2-7; 14 bases are shared with TRBD2. CDR1 and CDR2 from the germline V gene are GTSNPN and SVGIG (reference sequence). Trimming at V came to 2 bases and at J to 4 bases, leaving 10 bases not matched to a gene. CDR3 size: 17 residues. CDR3 nucleotide sequence: TGTGCCTGGAGTAGGGCCGGGACTAGCGGGAGCGGGTACGAGCAGTACTTC. It translates to CAWSRAGTSGSGYEQYF.

The chain links TRBV20-1 to TRBJ2-7; no clear D gene. The CDR3 is made up of 10 amino acids. The V end was cut by 6 bases, the J end by 3 bases, with 6 bases between. Per germline, CDR1 DFQATT and CDR2 SNEGSKA (reference sequence). The CDR3 DNA is TGCAGTGCCGAGTTCTACGAGCAGTACTTC. This encodes CSAEFYEQYF.

The CDR3 is CAWTPPLAAGIYGYTF. In DNA form, the CDR3 reads TGTGCCTGGACCCCTCCCCTCGCAGCAGGGATCTATGGCTACACCTTC. The chain links TRBV30 to TRBJ1-2; D perhaps matches TRBD1 (5 bases). The germline CDR1 and CDR2 sequences are GTSNPN and SVGIG (reference sequence). This CDR3 contains 16 residues. V was shortened by 4 bases and J by 4 bases, with 22 bases between the two germline ends.

This rearrangement joins TRBV7-9 to TRBJ1-6; no firm D call. Trimming removed 0 bases at V and 13 bases at J, with 16 bases between. This CDR3 is 15 amino acids long. Germline V gene data show CDR1 as SEHNR and CDR2 as FQNEAQ (reference sequence). The CDR3 sequence is CASSLAHGGGSPLHF. In DNA form, the CDR3 reads TGTGCCAGCAGCTTAGCGCACGGCGGAGGATCGCCCCTCCACTTT. The full variable domain, completed using reference TRBV7-9 and TRBJ1-6, is DTGVSQNPRHKITKRGQNVTFRCDPISEHNRLYWYRQTLGQGPEFLTYFQNEAQLEKSRLLSDRFSAERPKGSFSTLEIQRTEQGDSAMYLCASSLAHGGGSPLHFGNGTRLTVT.

This sequence joins TRBV7-3 and TRBJ2-5; D gene ambiguous. Looked up from germline, CDR1 is SGHTA and CDR2 is FQGTGA. V lost 5 bases and J lost 5, with 12 bases in between. CDR3 length equals 13 residues. This CDR3 reads CASSIDAWETQYF. In DNA form, the CDR3 reads TGTGCCAGCAGCATCGATGCGTGGGAGACCCAGTACTTC.

In this sample, this clone turned up once. The J gene is TRBJ2-1, the V gene TRBV14, with 7 bases fitting TRBD2. Germline CDR1 SGHDN, CDR2 FVKESK. Trimming took 2 bases from V and 7 from J; bases not matched to a gene: 5. This CDR3 comprises 14 residues. CDR3 sequence reads: CASSQPGLVNEQFF. In DNA, the CDR3 is TGTGCCAGCAGCCAACCAGGACTAGTTAATGAGCAGTTCTTC. The variable domain in full, completed from reference TRBV14 and TRBJ2-1, reads EAGVTQFPSHSVIEKGQTVTLRCDPISGHDNLYWYRRVMGKEIKFLLHFVKESKQDESGMPNNRFLAERTGGTYSTLKVQPAELEDSGVYFCASSQPGLVNEQFFGPGTRLTVL.

The gene calls are TRBV9 and TRBJ2-1, with D perhaps matching TRBD2 (6 bases). The germline V gene encodes CDR1 SGDLS and CDR2 YYNGEE. The CDR3 is made up of 16 amino acids. The V gene lost 3 bases and the J gene lost 4 bases, with 17 bases spanning the gap. CDR3: CASSGSTGDPYNEQFF. The CDR3 bases are TGTGCCAGCAGCGGGTCTACGGGGGACCCTTACAATGAGCAGTTCTTC.

V is TRBV27 and J is TRBJ2-1, with D unresolved. Trimming shortened V by 0 bases and J by 12 bases, and 9 bases separated the two germline ends. The CDR3 covers 12 residues. Germline CDR1 and CDR2: MNHEY and SMNVEV (reference sequence). The CDR3 DNA reads TGTGCCAGCAGTTTATCGGGCTCAGGGCAGTTCTTC. This sequence encodes CASSLSGSGQFF.

The J gene is TRBJ2-1, the V gene TRBV7-2, with TRBD2 as a possible D gene (6 bases). Trimming stripped 2 bases from V and 7 bases from J, with 15 bases between. CDR3 length equals 15 residues. The germline V gene has CDR1 SGHTA and CDR2 FQGNSA. The CDR3 coding sequence is TGTGCCAGCAGCTTACAAGCGGGCGAAGGGAATGAGCAGTTCTTC. Amino acids: CASSLQAGEGNEQFF.

The chain has TRBV5-4 and TRBJ2-5, with 7 bases that match TRBD2. After removal of 0 bases from V and 2 bases from J, the junction contained 1 base not matched to a gene. This CDR3 has 14 residues. Germline loops: CDR1 SGHNT, CDR2 YYREEE (reference sequence). The chain's CDR3 is CASSLGRGQETQYF. CDR3 nucleotide sequence: TGTGCCAGCAGCTTGGGGCGGGGGCAAGAGACCCAGTACTTC.

The V call is TRBV6-4, the J call TRBJ2-7, with a possible D match to TRBD2 (6 bases). Trimming cost V 3 bases and J 1 base, with 10 bases left between them. This CDR3 comprises 14 residues. Per germline, CDR1 MRHNA and CDR2 SNTAGT. Here the CDR3 DNA reads TGTGCCAGCAGTGAGCAGGGACTTTCCTACGAGCAGTACTTC. Its protein product is CASSEQGLSYEQYF.